The rows below give T cell receptor beta chains drawn from one sample of a study of T cell responses to AZD1222 COVID-19 vaccine. Clones were sequenced by immunoSEQ multiplex PCR, and TCRdb holds only the in-frame ones, with some missing. The table records 150,000 or so clones, about 91% of them present only once. The sequencing used peripheral blood, collected on day 0 of AZD1222 vaccination. The origin of the receptors is an adult in good health. Each CDR3 is given with its conserved first and last residue. The D gene is left open where the match is weak. Clone size is given for some rows only: seen once, a few or many times, or a class if the clone is expanded.

d_gene: -
j_gene: TRBJ2-3
v_gene: TRBV4-2
abundance: -
CDR3nt: TGTGCCAGCAGCCAAGATAACAGCGCCAGCACAGATACGCAGTATTTT
CDR3aa: CASSQDNSASTDTQYF

d_gene: -
j_gene: TRBJ2-1
v_gene: TRBV7-2
abundance: -
CDR3nt: TGTGCCAGCAGCTTAGCTCCCGGCGCCAATGAGCAGTTCTTC
CDR3aa: CASSLAPGANEQFF

d_gene: TRBD1
j_gene: TRBJ1-2
v_gene: TRBV7-2
abundance: -
CDR3nt: TGTGCCAGCAGCCCAGGGGGGCTTTCTAACTATGGCTACACCTTC
CDR3aa: CASSPGGLSNYGYTF

d_gene: -
j_gene: TRBJ1-3
v_gene: TRBV19
abundance: -
CDR3nt: TGTGCCAGTAGTATATTTGCCGACTCTGGAAACACCATATATTTT
CDR3aa: CASSIFADSGNTIYF

d_gene: -
j_gene: TRBJ2-3
v_gene: TRBV9
abundance: once
CDR3nt: TGTGCCAGCAGCGTAGCCTCGGAGGGGAAGGGGCAGTATTTT
CDR3aa: CASSVASEGKGQYF

d_gene: -
j_gene: TRBJ1-5
v_gene: TRBV6-5
abundance: -
CDR3nt: TGTGCCAGCAAAAGAGGTCAAGGCAATCAGCCCCAGCATTTT
CDR3aa: CASKRGQGNQPQHF

d_gene: -
j_gene: TRBJ1-2
v_gene: TRBV29-1
abundance: -
CDR3nt: TGCAGCGGGACCGACCCATCAAGTGGCTACACCTTC
CDR3aa: CSGTDPSSGYTF

d_gene: TRBD2
j_gene: TRBJ2-3
v_gene: TRBV6-5
abundance: once
CDR3nt: TGTGCCAGCAGGCGGACTAGTCAGTCCACAGATACGCAGTATTTT
CDR3aa: CASRRTSQSTDTQYF

d_gene: -
j_gene: TRBJ2-7
v_gene: TRBV28
abundance: -
CDR3nt: TGTGCCAGCAGGCAGGGGTCCTACGAGCAGTACTTC
CDR3aa: CASRQGSYEQYF

d_gene: TRBD1
j_gene: TRBJ2-7
v_gene: TRBV6-2/TRBV6-3
abundance: -
CDR3nt: TGTGCCAGCAGTCCGGCCTTGACAGGGCAGAACGAGCAGTACTTC
CDR3aa: CASSPALTGQNEQYF

d_gene: -
j_gene: TRBJ1-1
v_gene: TRBV12-3/TRBV12-4
abundance: -
CDR3nt: TGTGCCAGCAGCAACGGACAAGCTCTTGAAGCTTTCTTT
CDR3aa: CASSNGQALEAFF

d_gene: -
j_gene: TRBJ2-5
v_gene: TRBV28
abundance: -
CDR3nt: TGTGCCATCTCTGGGGGGCAAGAGACCCAGTACTTC
CDR3aa: CAISGGQETQYF